The entry below describes one T cell receptor beta chain. These data originate in a study of identical twins. The CDR3 totals 15 residues. V shed 2 bases and J shed 2 bases, with 11 bases lying between them. Per germline, CDR1 MRHNA and CDR2 SNTAGT. TCRdb used MiXCR to reprocess the 5' RACE reads, holding one entry per CDR3 protein. The table has 400,000 to 550,000 distinct CDR3 sequences, under 25% seen once; the top ten hold about 0.91%. A further study also used this sample, focusing on T cells expressing NK-cell markers.

The sample was CD4+ T cells sorted from blood. The genes are TRBV6-4 and TRBJ2-3, with D unclear. The source of this sequence is a woman between 18 and 29 years old in good health. CDR3 sequence: CASSDNGSPTDTQYF. CDR3 bases: TGTGCCAGCAGTGACAATGGGTCACCCACAGATACGCAGTATTTT.